This T cell receptor (beta chain) was profiled in a study of blood T cell repertoires in COVID-19. Participants were aged roughly 18 to 90 years, lived in roughly 25 US areas, and enrolled virtually. Cohort placement rested on clinical history that participants reported themselves. Each recovered donor of Cohort 3 presented with two negative PCRs, clearance, or symptom resolution. Deletions cut 1 base from V and 5 bases from J, with 6 bases between. The CDR3 totals 14 residues. CDR1 and CDR2 from the germline V gene are SGHVS and FQNEAQ. Clones were sequenced by immunoSEQ multiplex PCR, and TCRdb holds only the in-frame ones, with some missing. The table includes a few hundred thousand clones, about 80% detected once.

V is TRBV7-8 and J is TRBJ1-6; D is uncertain. The specimen was PBMCs or T cells enriched from blood (not recorded which). The clonotype was recovered from a man in his fifties who had recovered from COVID-19. CDR3 residues: CASSLERNNSPLHF. Here the CDR3 DNA reads TGTGCCAGCAGCTTAGAGAGGAATAATTCACCCCTCCACTTT.